Below, one TCR beta chain is given with its context. This record belongs to a study of tumor-infiltrating lymphocytes in localized non-small cell lung cancer. Trimming cost V 3 bases and J 6 bases, with 17 bases left between them. This CDR3 has 15 amino acids. Germline loops: CDR1 KGHSH, CDR2 LQKENI. Some clones are missing from TCRdb's copy, which holds only in-frame ones; the method was immunoSEQ multiplex PCR. The sample yields some 15,000 clones, roughly 73% seen once. The sequence was obtained from a human donor with non-small cell lung cancer. Sequenced input: lung tumor tissue. This sequence joins TRBV18 and TRBJ1-2; D may be TRBD1 (5 bases). DNA for the CDR3: TGTGCCAGCTCACCGGAGAGTGGGGGTAGAAATGGCTACACCTTC. Protein product: CASSPESGGRNGYTF.